Listed below are T cell receptor beta chains from one sample, sequenced in a study of metastatic and nonmetastatic thyroid tumors. MiXCR was used by TCRdb to re-call the PCR reads. The sample holds 7,300 or so clones; under 35% are singletons and the top ten take around 40%. Specimen: adjacent normal tissue. The source of these receptors is a female donor with papillary thyroid cancer or a benign thyroid nodule (not recorded which). Some clones in this sample may be carry-over from other donors' samples. Each CDR3 is given with its conserved first and last residue. Each record gives: clone size, J gene, V gene, D gene, CDR3 protein, CDR3 DNA. D genes are given only for firm matches. Expanded clones are given a class, and other clones once, few, many or no size at all.

size: NA; J: TRBJ2-1; V: TRBV20-1; D: NA; CDR3: CSARDGGEQFF; DNA: TGCAGTGCTAGAGATGGCGGTGAGCAGTTCTTC
size: large; J: TRBJ1-4; V: TRBV19; D: NA; CDR3: CASSPPGFTEKLFF; DNA: TGTGCCAGTAGTCCCCCCGGGTTTACTGAAAAACTGTTTTTT
size: NA; J: TRBJ1-1; V: TRBV28; D: NA; CDR3: CASSLSGGAEAFF; DNA: TGTGCCAGCAGTTTATCCGGCGGGGCTGAAGCTTTCTTT
size: NA; J: TRBJ2-6; V: TRBV28; D: NA; CDR3: CAHRAAGANVLTF; DNA: TGTGCCCACAGGGCGGCTGGGGCCAACGTCCTGACTTTC
size: many; J: TRBJ2-5; V: TRBV20-1; D: NA; CDR3: CSARDRRLGETQYF; DNA: TGCAGTGCTAGAGATCGGAGACTTGGTGAGACCCAGTATTTC
size: NA; J: TRBJ1-1; V: TRBV6-1; D: NA; CDR3: CASSEDHRVNTEAFF; DNA: TGTGCCAGCAGTGAAGATCACCGGGTGAACACTGAAGCTTTCTTT
size: few; J: TRBJ2-5; V: TRBV6-1; D: TRBD1; CDR3: CASSEATGGETQYF; DNA: TGTGCCAGCAGTGAAGCGACAGGGGGAGAGACCCAGTACTTC
size: NA; J: TRBJ2-7; V: TRBV6-2/TRBV6-3; D: TRBD2; CDR3: CASTTAPGLAGNEQYF; DNA: TGTGCCAGCACGACCGCACCGGGACTAGCGGGAAACGAGCAGTACTTC
size: many; J: TRBJ2-1; V: TRBV5-6; D: NA; CDR3: CASSLRIYEQFF; DNA: TGTGCCAGCAGCTTGAGAATATATGAGCAGTTCTTC
size: few; J: TRBJ2-1; V: TRBV19; D: TRBD1; CDR3: CASRIRQGQNEQFF; DNA: TGTGCCAGTAGGATCAGACAGGGGCAGAATGAGCAGTTCTTC
size: few; J: TRBJ2-7; V: TRBV6-4; D: NA; CDR3: CASSEAIGWRASYEQYF; DNA: TGTGCCAGCAGTGAAGCAATTGGATGGAGGGCCTCCTACGAGCAGTACTTC
size: NA; J: TRBJ1-2; V: TRBV3-1; D: NA; CDR3: CASSQAPRYGYTF; DNA: TGTGCCAGCAGCCAAGCACCGAGATATGGCTACACCTTC
size: NA; J: TRBJ2-7; V: TRBV11-2; D: TRBD2; CDR3: CASSSAGTGFRLAGDEHYF; DNA: TGTGCCAGCAGCAGTGCCGGGACAGGTTTTCGTCTAGCGGGGGACGAGCACTACTTC
size: NA; J: TRBJ2-3; V: TRBV7-8; D: NA; CDR3: CASSQWSLSSTDTQYF; DNA: TGTGCCAGCAGCCAGTGGTCCTTATCAAGCACAGATACGCAGTATTTT
size: few; J: TRBJ1-2; V: TRBV28; D: TRBD1; CDR3: CASSLRTGEYYGYTF; DNA: TGTGCCAGCAGTCTCAGGACAGGGGAATATTATGGCTACACCTTC
size: few; J: TRBJ2-5; V: TRBV6-1; D: TRBD2; CDR3: CASRPGLAGEETQYF; DNA: TGTGCCAGCAGGCCGGGACTAGCGGGTGAAGAGACCCAGTACTTC
size: medium-sized; J: TRBJ1-2; V: TRBV7-9; D: NA; CDR3: CASSSKTSPGEHTF; DNA: TGTGCCAGCAGCTCCAAAACCTCGCCAGGAGAACACACCTTC
size: NA; J: TRBJ2-6; V: TRBV12-3/TRBV12-4; D: NA; CDR3: CGSSFGGSGGNVLPF; DNA: TGTGGCAGCAGTTTTGGAGGCTCTGGGGGCAACGTCCTGCCTTTC
size: NA; J: TRBJ1-1; V: TRBV5-1; D: NA; CDR3: CASSPEVNMNTEAFF; DNA: TGCGCCAGCAGTCCGGAGGTTAACATGAACACTGAAGCTTTCTTT
size: few; J: TRBJ2-3; V: TRBV6-1; D: NA; CDR3: CASSEWGYLGRPDTQYF; DNA: TGTGCCAGCAGTGAATGGGGCTACTTGGGGCGGCCAGATACGCAGTATTTT
size: once; J: TRBJ1-3; V: TRBV5-5; D: NA; CDR3: CASSFEGENTIYF; DNA: TGTGCCAGCAGCTTTGAAGGAGAAAACACCATATATTTT
size: few; J: TRBJ2-1; V: TRBV12-3/TRBV12-4; D: NA; CDR3: CESSLIRHYNEQFF; DNA: TGTGAAAGCAGTTTAATACGTCACTACAATGAGCAGTTCTTC
size: few; J: TRBJ1-1; V: TRBV2; D: NA; CDR3: CASSTGRDTEAFF; DNA: TGTGCCAGCAGTACAGGGAGGGACACTGAAGCTTTCTTT
size: medium-sized; J: TRBJ1-2; V: TRBV9; D: NA; CDR3: CASSDDYTF; DNA: TGTGCCAGCAGCGATGACTACACCTTC
size: NA; J: TRBJ2-2; V: TRBV27; D: NA; CDR3: CASSSIGTGGFEDTGELFF; DNA: TGTGCCAGCAGTTCTATTGGGACTGGCGGATTCGAGGACACCGGGGAGCTGTTTTTT
size: few; J: TRBJ2-7; V: TRBV20-1; D: NA; CDR3: CSARETGQGFSYEQYF; DNA: TGCAGTGCTAGAGAGACTGGGCAGGGTTTTTCCTACGAGCAGTACTTC
size: NA; J: TRBJ2-7; V: TRBV6-1; D: TRBD2; CDR3: CASSEQLSGASSYEQYF; DNA: TGTGCCAGCAGTGAACAATTAAGCGGGGCGAGCTCCTACGAGCAGTACTTC
size: large; J: TRBJ1-3; V: TRBV6-1; D: TRBD1; CDR3: CASRTGSSGNTIYF; DNA: TGTGCCAGCAGGACAGGGTCCTCTGGAAACACCATATATTTT
size: NA; J: TRBJ2-7; V: TRBV6-2/TRBV6-3; D: TRBD2; CDR3: CASRPLAGVYEQYF; DNA: TGTGCCAGCAGGCCGCTAGCGGGAGTCTACGAGCAGTACTTC
size: NA; J: TRBJ2-7; V: TRBV4-1; D: NA; CDR3: CASSQGGGEYEQYF; DNA: TGCGCCAGCAGCCAAGGGGGGGGCGAGTACGAGCAGTACTTC
size: few; J: TRBJ2-1; V: TRBV2; D: TRBD1; CDR3: CATGQGRNEQFF; DNA: TGTGCTACCGGACAGGGGCGCAATGAGCAGTTCTTC
size: NA; J: TRBJ2-1; V: TRBV5-1; D: NA; CDR3: CASSLNLGCSYNEQFF; DNA: TGCGCCAGCAGCTTGAATTTGGGGTGCTCCTACAATGAGCAGTTCTTC
size: NA; J: TRBJ1-5; V: TRBV28; D: NA; CDR3: CASSPPNQPQHF; DNA: TGTGCCAGCAGTCCCCCAAATCAGCCCCAGCATTTT
size: few; J: TRBJ2-7; V: TRBV12-3/TRBV12-4; D: TRBD2; CDR3: CASRAGGPYEQYF; DNA: TGTGCCAGCAGGGCGGGAGGGCCCTACGAGCAGTACTTC
size: NA; J: TRBJ2-7; V: TRBV5-1; D: TRBD2; CDR3: CASSFQTLSGNRAYEQYF; DNA: TGCGCCAGCAGCTTCCAGACTCTTAGCGGGAATAGGGCCTACGAGCAGTACTTC
size: NA; J: TRBJ2-2; V: TRBV2; D: TRBD2; CDR3: CASRGLSGGPYTGELFF; DNA: TGTGCCAGCAGGGGACTATCGGGTGGGCCATACACCGGGGAGCTGTTTTTT
size: medium-sized; J: TRBJ2-2; V: TRBV7-9; D: NA; CDR3: CASSLDSLFPGELFF; DNA: TGTGCCAGCAGCTTAGACTCTCTTTTCCCCGGGGAGCTGTTTTTT
size: NA; J: TRBJ2-7; V: TRBV5-1; D: TRBD2; CDR3: CASSPRGGYYEQYF; DNA: TGCGCCAGCAGCCCACGCGGGGGTTACTACGAGCAGTACTTC
size: NA; J: TRBJ1-3; V: TRBV11-2; D: NA; CDR3: CASSPIRGAVPGNTIYF; DNA: TGTGCCAGCAGCCCCATTCGGGGGGCGGTGCCTGGAAACACCATATATTTT
size: NA; J: TRBJ1-2; V: TRBV4-2; D: TRBD1; CDR3: CASSDHLTRTGGYYGYTF; DNA: TGTGCCAGCAGCGATCACCTCACTAGGACAGGGGGTTACTATGGCTACACCTTC
size: few; J: TRBJ2-1; V: TRBV12-3/TRBV12-4; D: NA; CDR3: CASSYDGTEGEQFF; DNA: TGTGCCAGCAGTTACGACGGGACTGAAGGGGAGCAGTTCTTC
size: few; J: TRBJ2-1; V: TRBV6-2/TRBV6-3; D: TRBD2; CDR3: CASSYSYQREGNEQFF; DNA: TGTGCCAGCAGTTACTCGTATCAGCGGGAGGGAAATGAGCAGTTCTTC
size: few; J: TRBJ2-7; V: TRBV7-9; D: NA; CDR3: CASSLGGVEQYF; DNA: TGTGCCAGCAGCTTAGGAGGTGTAGAGCAGTACTTC
size: NA; J: TRBJ2-3; V: TRBV12-3/TRBV12-4; D: NA; CDR3: CASSRGGARDTQYF; DNA: TGTGCCAGCAGCCGAGGGGGGGCAAGAGATACGCAGTACTTT
size: NA; J: TRBJ2-2; V: TRBV20-1; D: TRBD2; CDR3: CSAYSPGLAGGPGELFF; DNA: TGCAGTGCTTATTCTCCGGGACTAGCGGGAGGCCCCGGGGAGCTGTTTTTT
size: NA; J: TRBJ2-5; V: TRBV6-1; D: TRBD2; CDR3: CASRQSGTETQYF; DNA: TGTGCCAGCAGACAGAGCGGGACGGAGACCCAGTACTTC
size: medium-sized; J: TRBJ2-7; V: TRBV18; D: NA; CDR3: CASSPKTGYEQYF; DNA: TGTGCCAGCTCACCAAAGACAGGCTACGAGCAGTACTTC
size: few; J: TRBJ1-2; V: TRBV11-3; D: NA; CDR3: CASSLGVTEFTNYGYTF; DNA: TGTGCCAGCAGCTTAGGGGTGACAGAGTTTACTAACTATGGCTACACCTTC
size: few; J: TRBJ1-1; V: TRBV6-1; D: TRBD1; CDR3: CASGSLGQGRNTEAFF; DNA: TGTGCCAGCGGATCCTTAGGACAGGGGCGGAACACTGAAGCTTTCTTT